This record looks at one T cell receptor (beta chain) sequence and its context. Its antigen is not yet known. Base qualities were left out, and no much larger clone turns up one base away. The donors were healthy, HIV-negative adults with no recently reported acute infections or vaccinations. Every donor was a Caucasian adult living in Nashville, Tennessee, USA. CD4+ T cells were enriched through magnetic negative selection, after which naive cells were positively selected on CD45RA and the remaining negative fraction served as the memory subset. After blood collection by leukapheresis, PBMCs were isolated using Ficoll-Histopaque density gradient centrifugation and then cryopreserved in the vapor phase of liquid nitrogen. Purity and quantity of every magnetically sorted T cell population were checked by analytical flow cytometry. Genomic DNA was isolated from each sorted fraction and quantified by UV absorbance on a Nanodrop 2000c.

Its CDR3 holds 14 amino acids, cysteine through phenylalanine. The retained sequence is limited to the CDR3, 42 bases, with the frame set at the first base. Reading the germline V gene gives CDR1 SNHLY and CDR2 FYNNEI. V lost 2 bases and J lost 2 bases; the stretch between them is 9 bases long. This sample stems from a study of shared clonotypes between healthy human individuals (dated by TCRdb to 2018 to 2021). For the wider study: Two women and three men aged 18 to 49 years were included in the cohort. For each donor, CD4 naive and CD4 memory were each given three plates, CD8 naive was given two plates, and CD8 memory was given one plate. Blood TCR repertoires of a handful of healthy adults were deeply sequenced to estimate repertoire size and the extent of clonotype sharing between individuals. Different laboratories and diverse techniques were used to prepare libraries and sequence TCR repertoires, to increase sequencing depth and limit assay-specific biases. Leukapheresis yielded between about 0.85 and 10 billion PBMCs per donor.

TCR CDR3 regions were amplified from genomic DNA by multiplex PCR using the deep immunoSEQ assay. Genomic DNA extracted from each cell subset was distributed evenly over all wells of several immunoSEQ 96-well plates, and each plate served as one replicate. For sorted subsets, 200 to 250 ng genomic DNA, equal to about 30,000 T cell genomes, was loaded into each replicate PCR. Purified libraries were quantified with a Qubit 3.0 fluorometer, sized on a Bioanalyzer 2100, and re-quantified with the KAPA Library Quantification kit. Every immunoSEQ 96-well plate was sequenced on a dedicated single-read 150-cycle Illumina NextSeq 550 flow cell. For the original study's pipeline: Because the immunoSEQ output held only junctional sequences and lacked quality scores, the filtering could not match the filtering applied to full-length reads. Sequences were annotated with PyIR, a Python wrapper for IgBLAST v1.9, using IMGT germline references to assign V/J genes and CDR3. Any read was removed if the V/J assignment was weak (E-value above 1e-6), the CDR3 was missing, or the read contained stop codons, out-of-frame junctions, or ambiguous translated residues. A V3J clonotype was defined by an identical inferred V gene, J gene, and CDR3 amino acid sequence. Percentage overlap between repertoires was calculated by dividing the number of shared unique clonotypes by the size of the smaller repertoire. Richness of each repertoire was evaluated using RTK rarefaction, the Chao1 estimator, and Recon v2.1 estimates of unobserved clonotypes. OLGA was used to compute generation probabilities for all TCRbeta clonotypes that the gDNA method yielded from four donors. In TCRdb, the immuneACCESS table is reduced to in-frame sequences with V and J assigned. These tables do not hold every clone; where another copy was compared, an unresolved V gene accounts for under half, and the others remain unexplained. V and J calls and clone size are copied from that table; D and trimming were computed from the DNA. Counted in this sample were about 2 million clones; roughly 94% of them appeared once. The ten largest make up roughly 0.13% of the sample.

What the study reported, not specific to this receptor: Because the study included a small number of donors, the genetic and exposure-history diversity represented was limited. Across a few donors, around 5.4% of naive CD4, roughly 3.8% of naive CD8, about 2.3% of memory CD4, and under 0.45% of memory CD8 clonotypes were shared. Incomplete sequencing was indicated by rarefaction of sorted-subset datasets, despite the large sequencing depth. Pairwise subsampling indicated that sequencing depth was expected to affect the degree of clonotype sharing among donors. Naive subsets generally had larger estimated clonotype richness than memory subsets. Sampling was restricted to blood, and TCR repertoires in tissues likely differ from the TCR repertoires found in blood. Compared with non-shared clonotypes, clonotypes shared by all four sorted-subset donors had higher generation probabilities.

Sequences were obtained from naive CD4+ T cells sorted from blood. Sample cell subset or site, as interpreted from the label and publication: CD45RA+ positively selected. The receptor's source is a man younger than 35 in good health. The chain was built from TRBV2 and TRBJ2-5, and perhaps TRBD1 as D gene, on 5 matching bases. The CDR3 sequence is CASSESAGQETQYF. The sequenced DNA: TGTGCCAGCAGTGAATCGGCAGGGCAAGAGACCCAGTACTTC.